This TCR beta chain was recovered during a study of blood T cell repertoires in COVID-19. Overall study: Donors in the United States, Italy and Spain gave samples during acute or convalescent COVID-19. In each case, the material was cDNA or gDNA derived from T cells, B-cell-depleted T cells, or PBMCs.

Clones were read by immunoSEQ multiplex PCR, and TCRdb kept only the in-frame ones, dropping some. The data contain approximately 250,000 clones, around 88% of them seen just once; the ten biggest clones take up 0.95% to 1.5%. All enrollees were about 18 to 89 years old and from 24 US areas. The germline V and J ends were trimmed by 1 base and 9 bases, with 12 bases remaining between them. In germline, CDR1 is LGHDT, CDR2 YNNKEL (reference sequence). The CDR3 has 13 amino acids. The sequencing input was PBMCs or T cells enriched from blood (not recorded which). This TCR derives from a woman between 35 and 50 years old with acute COVID-19. This rearrangement joins TRBV3-1 (or the pseudogene TRBV3-2) to TRBJ1-1, with D possibly TRBD1 on 5 matching bases. In DNA form, the CDR3 reads TGTGCCAGCAGCCAAGTTGGGGGAGGGAAAGCTTTCTTT. Translated, it gives CASSQVGGGKAFF.